This T cell receptor (beta chain) originates from a study of cytomegalovirus exposure and HLA in healthy donors. Whole-study results and caveats: Most TCR sequences were uncommon, yet certain public TCRs appeared in many donors.

V lost 3 bases and J 0 bases, leaving 20 bases between the germline ends. From germline, CDR1 is KGHSH and CDR2 LQKENI. The CDR3 totals 18 residues. Note on this clone: Its antigen remains unidentified.

Profiled with immunoSEQ multiplex PCR; TCRdb holds only in-frame clones, not every one. The table lists 100,000 to 150,000 clones, roughly nine tenths of them singletons. The TCR originated in a woman aged 18-35 years in good health and CMV-seronegative. The sequenced material came from PBMCs. The chain combines TRBV18 with TRBJ1-2; D is uncertain. CDR3 in DNA: TGTGCCAGCTCACCTAAACGGGAAGTGGGGATAGCTAACTATGGCTACACCTTC. This translates into CASSPKREVGIANYGYTF. Drawing the rest from reference TRBV18 and TRBJ1-2, the complete variable domain is NAGVMQNPRHLVRRRGQEARLRCSPMKGHSHVYWYRQLPEEGLKFMVYLQKENIIDESGMPKERFSAEFPKEGPSILRIQQVVRGDSAAYFCASSPKREVGIANYGYTFGSGTRLTVV.